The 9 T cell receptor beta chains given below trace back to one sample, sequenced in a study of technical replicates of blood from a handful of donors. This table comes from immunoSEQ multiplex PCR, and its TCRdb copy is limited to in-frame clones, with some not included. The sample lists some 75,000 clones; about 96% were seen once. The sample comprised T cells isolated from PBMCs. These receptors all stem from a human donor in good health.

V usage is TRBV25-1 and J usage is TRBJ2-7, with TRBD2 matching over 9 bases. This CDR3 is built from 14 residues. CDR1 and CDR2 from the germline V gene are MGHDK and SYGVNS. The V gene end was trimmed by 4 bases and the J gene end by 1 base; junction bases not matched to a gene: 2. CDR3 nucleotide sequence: TGTGCCAGCAGTGTACTAGCGGGTTCCTACGAGCAGTACTTC. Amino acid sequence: CASSVLAGSYEQYF.

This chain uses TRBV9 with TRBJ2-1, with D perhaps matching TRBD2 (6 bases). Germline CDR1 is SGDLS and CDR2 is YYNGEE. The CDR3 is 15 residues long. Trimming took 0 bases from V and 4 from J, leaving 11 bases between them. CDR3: CASSVDGSFYNEQFF. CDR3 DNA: TGTGCCAGCAGCGTAGACGGGAGTTTTTACAATGAGCAGTTCTTC.

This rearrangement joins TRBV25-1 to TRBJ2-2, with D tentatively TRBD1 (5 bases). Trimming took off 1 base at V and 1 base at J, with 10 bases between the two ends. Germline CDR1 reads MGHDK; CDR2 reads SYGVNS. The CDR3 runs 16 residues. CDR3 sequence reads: CASSELGRENTGELFF. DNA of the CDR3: TGTGCCAGCAGTGAATTGGGCAGGGAGAACACCGGGGAGCTGTTTTTT.

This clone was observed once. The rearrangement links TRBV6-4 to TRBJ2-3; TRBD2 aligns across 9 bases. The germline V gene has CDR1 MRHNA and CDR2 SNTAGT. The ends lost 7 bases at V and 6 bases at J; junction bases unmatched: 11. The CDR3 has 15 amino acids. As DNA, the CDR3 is TGTGCCAGCATGGTTAGCGGGAGAATTCGGGATACGCAGTATTTT. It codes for CASMVSGRIRDTQYF.

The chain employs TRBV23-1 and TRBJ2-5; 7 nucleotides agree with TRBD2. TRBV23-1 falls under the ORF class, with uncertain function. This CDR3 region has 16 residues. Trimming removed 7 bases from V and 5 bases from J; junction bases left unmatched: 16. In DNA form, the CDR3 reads TGCGCCAGCAACCGTCTTCTAGCGGCGCTAGACGAGACCCAGTACTTC. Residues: CASNRLLAALDETQYF.

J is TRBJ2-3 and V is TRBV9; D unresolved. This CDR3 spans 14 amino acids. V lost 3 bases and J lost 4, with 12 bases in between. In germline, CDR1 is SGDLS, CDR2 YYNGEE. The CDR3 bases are TGTGCCAGCAGCGCCCCCGTAGTAGCAGATACGCAGTATTTT. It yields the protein CASSAPVVADTQYF.

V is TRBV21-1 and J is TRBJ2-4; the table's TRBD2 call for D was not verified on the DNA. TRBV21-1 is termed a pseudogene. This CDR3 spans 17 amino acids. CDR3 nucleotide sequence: TGTGCCAGCAGCAAAGATCGCCTAGCGGTAGCCAAAAACATTCAGTACTTC. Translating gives CASSKDRLAVAKNIQYF.

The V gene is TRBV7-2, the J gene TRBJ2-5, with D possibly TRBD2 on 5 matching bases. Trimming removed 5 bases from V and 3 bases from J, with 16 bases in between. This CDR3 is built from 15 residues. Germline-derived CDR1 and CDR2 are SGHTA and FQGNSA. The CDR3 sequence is CASSGPPGMKETQYF. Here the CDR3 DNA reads TGTGCCAGCAGCGGGCCGCCGGGGATGAAAGAGACCCAGTACTTC.

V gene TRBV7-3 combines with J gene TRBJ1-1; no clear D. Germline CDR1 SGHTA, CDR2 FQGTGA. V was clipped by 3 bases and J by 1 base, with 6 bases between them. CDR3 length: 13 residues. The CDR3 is CASSLGENTEAFF. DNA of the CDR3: TGTGCCAGCAGCTTGGGAGAGAACACTGAAGCTTTCTTT. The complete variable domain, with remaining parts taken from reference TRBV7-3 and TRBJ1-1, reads GAGVSQTPSNKVTEKGKYVELRCDPISGHTALYWYRQSLGQGPEFLIYFQGTGAADDSGLPNDRFFAVRPEGSVSTLKIQRTERGDSAVYLCASSLGENTEAFFGQGTRLTVV.